This TCR beta chain came from a study of siplizumab effects on memory and regulatory T cells. Regarding the study as a whole: Memory T cells appeared less diverse than naive cells, which seemed to contribute substantially to alloresponse.

Only in-frame clones appear in the TCRdb table, and some are missing; sequencing was by immunoSEQ multiplex PCR. The sample includes more than 70,000 clones, around 95% of them seen just once. About this clone: Its matching antigen is unknown.

The clonotype comes from a human donor in good health. Sequenced material: CD8+ T cells sorted from blood.

The CDR3 nucleotides read TGCGCCAGCAGCCAAGGAACAGGGATGAACACTGAAGCTTTCTTT. Translation: CASSQGTGMNTEAFF. The chain uses TRBV4-1 and TRBJ1-1, with D possibly matching TRBD1 (6 bases). The CDR3 is 15 amino acids. Trimming took 1 base from V and 0 from J, leaving 9 bases between them. Germline V gives CDR1 MGHRA, CDR2 YSYEKL.